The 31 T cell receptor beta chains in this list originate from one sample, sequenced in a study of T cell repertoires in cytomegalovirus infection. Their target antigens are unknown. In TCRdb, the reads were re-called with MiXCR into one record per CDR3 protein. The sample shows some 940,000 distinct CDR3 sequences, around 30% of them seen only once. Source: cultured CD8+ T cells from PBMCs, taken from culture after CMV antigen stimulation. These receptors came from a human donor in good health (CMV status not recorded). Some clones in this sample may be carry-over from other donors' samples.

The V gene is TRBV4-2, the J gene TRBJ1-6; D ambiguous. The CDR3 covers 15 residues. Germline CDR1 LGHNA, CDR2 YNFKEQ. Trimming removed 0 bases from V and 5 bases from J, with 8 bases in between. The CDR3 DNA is TGTGCCAGCAGCCAAGAAGCAACCGATAATTCACCCCTCCACTTT. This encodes CASSQEATDNSPLHF.

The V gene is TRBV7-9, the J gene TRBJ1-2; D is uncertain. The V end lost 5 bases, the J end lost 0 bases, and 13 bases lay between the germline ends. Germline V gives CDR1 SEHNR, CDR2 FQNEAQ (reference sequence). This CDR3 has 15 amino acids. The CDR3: CASSRWEDPNYGYTF. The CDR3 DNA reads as TGTGCCAGCAGCCGCTGGGAGGATCCTAACTATGGCTACACCTTC.

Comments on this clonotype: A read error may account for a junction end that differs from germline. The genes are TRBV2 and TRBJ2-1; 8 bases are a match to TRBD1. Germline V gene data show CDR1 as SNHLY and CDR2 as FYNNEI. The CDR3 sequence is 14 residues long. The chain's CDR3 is CVSQGTGLYNEQFF. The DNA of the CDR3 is TGTGTCAGCCAGGGGACAGGATTATACAATGAGCAGTTCTTC.

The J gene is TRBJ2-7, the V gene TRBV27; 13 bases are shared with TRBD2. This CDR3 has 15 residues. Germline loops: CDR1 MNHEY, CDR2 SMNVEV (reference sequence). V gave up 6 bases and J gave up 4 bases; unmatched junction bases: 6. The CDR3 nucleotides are TGTGCCAGCAGCACTTGGGGACTAGCGGGGTACGAGCAGTACTTC. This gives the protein CASSTWGLAGYEQYF.

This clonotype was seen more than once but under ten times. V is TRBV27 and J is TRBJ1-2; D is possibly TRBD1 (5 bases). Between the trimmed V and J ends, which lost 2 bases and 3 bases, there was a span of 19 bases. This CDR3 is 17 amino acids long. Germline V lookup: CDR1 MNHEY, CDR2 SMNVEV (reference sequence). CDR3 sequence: CASSLKARPGGDYGYTF. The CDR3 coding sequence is TGTGCCAGCAGTTTAAAAGCTCGACCGGGGGGGGACTATGGCTACACCTTC.

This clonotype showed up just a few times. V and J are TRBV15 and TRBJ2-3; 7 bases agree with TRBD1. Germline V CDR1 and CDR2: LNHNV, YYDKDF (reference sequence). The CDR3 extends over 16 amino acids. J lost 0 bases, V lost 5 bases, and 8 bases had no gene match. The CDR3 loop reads CATSLNRGSSTDTQYF. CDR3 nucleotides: TGTGCCACCAGCCTTAACAGGGGATCTAGCACAGATACGCAGTATTTT.

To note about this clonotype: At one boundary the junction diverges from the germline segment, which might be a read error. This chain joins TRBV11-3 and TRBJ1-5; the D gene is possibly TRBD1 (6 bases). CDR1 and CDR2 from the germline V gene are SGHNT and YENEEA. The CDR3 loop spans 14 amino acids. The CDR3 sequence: CVSSLAGHNQPQHF. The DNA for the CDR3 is TGTGTCAGCAGCTTAGCGGGACATAATCAGCCCCAGCATTTT.

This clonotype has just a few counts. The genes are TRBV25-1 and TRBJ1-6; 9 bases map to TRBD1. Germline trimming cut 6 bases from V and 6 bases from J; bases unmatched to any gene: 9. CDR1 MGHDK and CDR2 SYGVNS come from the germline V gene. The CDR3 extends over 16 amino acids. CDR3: CASRPGQGHGNSPLHF. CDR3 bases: TGTGCCAGCAGGCCGGGACAGGGACATGGTAATTCACCCCTCCACTTT.

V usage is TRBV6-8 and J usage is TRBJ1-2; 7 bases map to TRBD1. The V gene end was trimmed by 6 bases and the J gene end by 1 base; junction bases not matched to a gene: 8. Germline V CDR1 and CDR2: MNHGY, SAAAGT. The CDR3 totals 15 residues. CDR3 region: CASSLGTVVNYGYTF. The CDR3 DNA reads TGTGCCAGCAGCTTAGGGACAGTTGTTAACTATGGCTACACCTTC.

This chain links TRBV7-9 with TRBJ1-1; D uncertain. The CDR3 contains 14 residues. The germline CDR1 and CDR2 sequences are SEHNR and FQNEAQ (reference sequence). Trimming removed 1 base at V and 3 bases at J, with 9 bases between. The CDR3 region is CASSLGSEYTEAFF. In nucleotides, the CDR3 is TGTGCCAGCAGCTTAGGTTCGGAGTACACTGAAGCTTTCTTT.

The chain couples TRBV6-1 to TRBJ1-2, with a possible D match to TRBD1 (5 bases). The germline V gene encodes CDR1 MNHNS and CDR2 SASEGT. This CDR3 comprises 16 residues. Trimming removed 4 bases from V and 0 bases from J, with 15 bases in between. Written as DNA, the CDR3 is TGTGCCAGCAGTGCCTCCACCTTGACAGCTAACTATGGCTACACCTTC. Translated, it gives CASSASTLTANYGYTF.

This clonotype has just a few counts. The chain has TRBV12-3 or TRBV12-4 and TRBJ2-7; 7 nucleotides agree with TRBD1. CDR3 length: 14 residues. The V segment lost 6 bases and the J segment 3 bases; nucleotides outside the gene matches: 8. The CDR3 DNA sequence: TGTGCCAGCAGCCCACAGGGGTCGGTCTACGAGCAGTACTTC. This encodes CASSPQGSVYEQYF.

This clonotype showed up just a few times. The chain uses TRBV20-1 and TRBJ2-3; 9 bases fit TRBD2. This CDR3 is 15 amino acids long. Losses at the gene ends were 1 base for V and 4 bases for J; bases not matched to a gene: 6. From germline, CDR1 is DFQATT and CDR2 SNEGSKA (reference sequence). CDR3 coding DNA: TGCAGTGCTAGAGTGCCTAGCGGGGTGTCAGATACGCAGTATTTT. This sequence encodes CSARVPSGVSDTQYF.

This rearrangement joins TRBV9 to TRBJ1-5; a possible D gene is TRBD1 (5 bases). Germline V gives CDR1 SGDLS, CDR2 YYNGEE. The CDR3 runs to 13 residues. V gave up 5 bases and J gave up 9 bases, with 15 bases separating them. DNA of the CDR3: TGTGCCAGCAGTGGAGGGACCACGGCGCCCCAGCATTTT. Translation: CASSGGTTAPQHF.

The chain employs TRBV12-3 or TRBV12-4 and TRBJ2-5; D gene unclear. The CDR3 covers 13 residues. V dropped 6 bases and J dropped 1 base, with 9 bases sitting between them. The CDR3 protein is CASRSATQETQYF. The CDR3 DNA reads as TGTGCCAGCAGATCCGCTACCCAAGAGACCCAGTACTTC.

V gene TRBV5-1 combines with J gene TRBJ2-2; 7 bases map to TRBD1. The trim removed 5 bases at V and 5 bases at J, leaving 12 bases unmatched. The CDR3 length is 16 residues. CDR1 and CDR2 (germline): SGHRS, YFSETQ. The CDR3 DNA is TGCGCCAGCAGGTTTCCCGGGACAGACTTAACCGGGGAGCTGTTTTTT. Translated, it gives CASRFPGTDLTGELFF.

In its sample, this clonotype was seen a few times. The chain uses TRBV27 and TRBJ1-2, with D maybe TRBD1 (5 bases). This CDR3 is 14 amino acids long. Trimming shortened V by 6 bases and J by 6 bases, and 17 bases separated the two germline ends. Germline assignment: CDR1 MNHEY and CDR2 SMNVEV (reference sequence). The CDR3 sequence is CASSPGRYADGYTF. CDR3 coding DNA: TGTGCCAGCAGCCCGGGGCGCTACGCCGATGGCTACACCTTC.

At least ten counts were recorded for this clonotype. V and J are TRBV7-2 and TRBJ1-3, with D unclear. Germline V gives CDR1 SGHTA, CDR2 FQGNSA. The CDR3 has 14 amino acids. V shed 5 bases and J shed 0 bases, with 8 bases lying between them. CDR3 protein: CASSTDYSGNTIYF. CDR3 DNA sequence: TGTGCCAGCAGCACGGATTACTCTGGAAACACCATATATTTT.

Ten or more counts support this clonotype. The CDR3 DNA is TGTGCCAGCAGCTTAGACTTCATATCAACTAATGAAAAACTGTTTTTT. Translated: CASSLDFISTNEKLFF. The genes are TRBV7-6 and TRBJ1-4; the D is unclear. Per germline, CDR1 SGHVS and CDR2 FNYEAQ. Trimming shortened V by 1 base and J by 0 bases, and 9 bases separated the two germline ends. The CDR3 consists of 16 residues.

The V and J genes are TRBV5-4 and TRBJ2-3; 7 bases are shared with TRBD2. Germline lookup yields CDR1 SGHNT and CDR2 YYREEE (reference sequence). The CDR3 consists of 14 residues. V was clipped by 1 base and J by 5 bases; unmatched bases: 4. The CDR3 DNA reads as TGTGCCAGCAGCTTGTGGCGGGGGAGAGATACGCAGTATTTT. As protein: CASSLWRGRDTQYF.

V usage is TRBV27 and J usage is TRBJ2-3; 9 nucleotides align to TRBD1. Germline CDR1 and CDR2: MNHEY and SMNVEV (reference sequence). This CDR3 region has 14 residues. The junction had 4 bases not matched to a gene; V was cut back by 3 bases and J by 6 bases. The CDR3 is CASSFGQGMDTQYF. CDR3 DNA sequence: TGTGCCAGCAGTTTCGGACAGGGGATGGATACGCAGTATTTT.

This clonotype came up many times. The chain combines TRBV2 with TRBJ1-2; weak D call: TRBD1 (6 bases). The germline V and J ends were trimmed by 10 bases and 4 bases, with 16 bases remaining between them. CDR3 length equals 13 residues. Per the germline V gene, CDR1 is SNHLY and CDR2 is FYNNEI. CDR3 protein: CATGQGHRYGYTF. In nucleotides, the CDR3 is TGTGCCACCGGCCAGGGACACCGCTATGGCTACACCTTC. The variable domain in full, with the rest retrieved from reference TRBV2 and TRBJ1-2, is EPEVTQTPSHQVTQMGQEVILRCVPISNHLYFYWYRQILGQKVEFLVSFYNNEISEKSEIFDDQFSVERPDGSNFTLKIRSTKLEDSAMYFCATGQGHRYGYTFGSGTRLTVV.

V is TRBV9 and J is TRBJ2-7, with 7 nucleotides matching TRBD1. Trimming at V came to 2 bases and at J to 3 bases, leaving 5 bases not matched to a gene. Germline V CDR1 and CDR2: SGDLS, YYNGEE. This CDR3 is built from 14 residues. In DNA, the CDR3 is TGTGCCAGCAGCGTTGACAGGGAGTACTACGAGCAGTACTTC. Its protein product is CASSVDREYYEQYF. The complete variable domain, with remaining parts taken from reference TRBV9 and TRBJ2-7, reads DSGVTQTPKHLITATGQRVTLRCSPRSGDLSVYWYQQSLDQGLQFLIQYYNGEERAKGNILERFSAQQFPDLHSELNLSSLELGDSALYFCASSVDREYYEQYFGPGTRLTVT.

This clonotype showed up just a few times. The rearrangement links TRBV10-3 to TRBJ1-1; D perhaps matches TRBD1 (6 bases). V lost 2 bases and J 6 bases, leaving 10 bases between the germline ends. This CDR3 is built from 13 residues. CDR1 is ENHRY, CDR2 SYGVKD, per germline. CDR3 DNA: TGTGCCATCAGTGAGGCCGGGGGCCCTGAAGCTTTCTTT. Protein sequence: CAISEAGGPEAFF.

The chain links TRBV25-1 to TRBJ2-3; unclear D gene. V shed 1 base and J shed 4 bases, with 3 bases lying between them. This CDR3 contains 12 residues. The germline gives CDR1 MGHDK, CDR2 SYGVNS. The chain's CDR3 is CASSESPDTQYF. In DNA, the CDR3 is TGTGCCAGCAGTGAATCCCCAGATACGCAGTATTTT.

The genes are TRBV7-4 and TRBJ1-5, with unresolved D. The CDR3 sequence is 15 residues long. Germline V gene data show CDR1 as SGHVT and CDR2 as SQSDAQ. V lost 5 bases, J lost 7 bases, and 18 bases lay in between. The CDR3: CASSIGDRAYQPQHF. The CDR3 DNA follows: TGTGCCAGCAGCATTGGGGATAGGGCGTACCAGCCCCAGCATTTT.

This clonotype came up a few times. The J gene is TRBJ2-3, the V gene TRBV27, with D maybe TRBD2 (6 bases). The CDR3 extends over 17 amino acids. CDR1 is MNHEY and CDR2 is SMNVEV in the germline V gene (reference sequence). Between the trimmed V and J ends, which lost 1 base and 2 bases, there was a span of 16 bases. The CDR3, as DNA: TGTGCCAGCAGTTTATACCCCGCTGAGCGGGCCACAGATACGCAGTATTTT. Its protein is CASSLYPAERATDTQYF.

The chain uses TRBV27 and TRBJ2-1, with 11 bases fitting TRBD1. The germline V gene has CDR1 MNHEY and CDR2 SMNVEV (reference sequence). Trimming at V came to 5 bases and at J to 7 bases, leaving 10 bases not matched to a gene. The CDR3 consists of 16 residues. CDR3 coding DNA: TGTGCCAGCAGTCCCCGCTGGACAGGGGGCACGAATGAGCAGTTCTTC. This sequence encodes CASSPRWTGGTNEQFF.

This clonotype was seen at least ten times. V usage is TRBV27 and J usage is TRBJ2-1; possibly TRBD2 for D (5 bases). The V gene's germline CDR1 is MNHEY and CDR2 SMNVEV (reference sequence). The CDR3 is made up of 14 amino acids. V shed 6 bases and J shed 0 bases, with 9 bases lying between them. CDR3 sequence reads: CASSLASSYNEQFF. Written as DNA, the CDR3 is TGTGCCAGCAGCTTAGCGAGCTCCTACAATGAGCAGTTCTTC.

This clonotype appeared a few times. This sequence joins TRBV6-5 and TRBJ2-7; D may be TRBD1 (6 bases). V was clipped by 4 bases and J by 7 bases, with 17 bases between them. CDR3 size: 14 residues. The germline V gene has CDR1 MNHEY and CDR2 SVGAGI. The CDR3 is CASSSRTASIEQYF. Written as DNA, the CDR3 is TGTGCCAGCAGTTCGAGGACAGCCTCTATAGAGCAGTACTTC.

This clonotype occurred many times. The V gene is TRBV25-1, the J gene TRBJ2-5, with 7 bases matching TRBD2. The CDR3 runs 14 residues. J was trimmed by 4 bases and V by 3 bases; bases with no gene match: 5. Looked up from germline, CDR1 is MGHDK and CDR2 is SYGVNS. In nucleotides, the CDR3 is TGTGCCAGCAGTGAGGGGGGGGTCAGAGAGACCCAGTACTTC. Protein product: CASSEGGVRETQYF.